This entry features one T cell receptor (beta chain) sequence. Its antigen is unknown. This specimen comes from a study of a mutant IDH1 vaccine in newly diagnosed glioma. Across the study: Treated patients, averaging 40.4 years, were about 60% male and around 40% female. Therapy received beforehand was radiotherapy, temozolomide, or both, with most patients given both.

Germline V CDR1 and CDR2: SNHLY, FYNNEI. The V end was cut by 3 bases, the J end by 8 bases, with 16 bases between. CDR3 length: 15 residues. The study, taken as a whole, reports: Vaccination induced immune responses in about 93% of patients. Changes in the top peripheral T cell clonotypes seemingly had no bearing on pseudoprogression.

Noted time point: baseline, week 1 (first vaccination visit). Noted treatment: pre-vaccination baseline after standard-of-care therapy. TCRdb's table, derived via immunoSEQ multiplex PCR, lists solely in-frame clones and lacks some. The data show around 50,000 clones, roughly 85% seen once. The V call is TRBV2, the J call TRBJ1-4; D might be TRBD1 (6 bases). The starting material was PBMCs, obtained from a glioma patient treated with radiotherapy, temozolomide or both. The sequence derives from a middle-aged man with glioma. The CDR3 loop reads CASSDESGVREKLFF. CDR3 in DNA: TGTGCCAGCAGTGACGAGTCAGGGGTTCGGGAAAAACTGTTTTTT.